This TCR beta chain was identified in a study of glioma-infiltrating T cells. Study-level points and caveats: Gliomas, especially low-grade, showed above-expected tissue-blood divergence; non-neoplastic patients showed below. Very few CDR3 sequences were shared between tissue and blood.

Using RNA template, CDR3s of TCR alpha and beta were amplified with iRepertoire arm-PCR. Tissue mRNA or PBMC total RNA, roughly 100-400 ng, went into one-step reverse transcription and amplification. A single record per CDR3 protein comes from TCRdb applying MiXCR to the multiplex PCR reads. Of fewer than 110,000 distinct CDR3 sequences in the sample, around 30% were seen once. This clonotype came up a few times. Its antigen remains unknown. CDR1 and CDR2 (germline): KGHSH, LQKENI. The CDR3 contains 15 residues. The junction had 8 bases not matched to a gene; V was cut back by 3 bases and J by 5 bases.

The receptor was isolated from a human donor with low-grade glioma or glioblastoma, undergoing nonglioma brain surgery, or in good health (not recorded which). Sequenced input: glioma tissue, nonneoplastic brain tissue, or PBMCs (not recorded which). The chain employs TRBV18 and TRBJ2-7, with 9 bases fitting TRBD1. The CDR3 bases are TGTGCCAGCTCACCTCCCGGGACAGGGAAGAACGAGCAGTACTTC. It is translated as CASSPPGTGKNEQYF.